The following is a T cell receptor (beta chain) sequence with its context. Its antigen is still unknown. This CDR3 is built from 16 residues. The junction had 9 bases not matched to a gene; V was cut back by 0 bases and J by 7 bases. Germline assignment: CDR1 LGHNA and CDR2 YNFKEQ. These data are taken from a study of cytomegalovirus exposure and HLA in healthy donors. Primers for the PCR totalled 60 Vbeta and 13 Jbeta. Produced via immunoSEQ multiplex PCR; TCRdb's table is partial and in-frame only. The sample records around 110,000 clones, around 60% being singletons. Overall study findings and caveats: A few V segments could not be told apart, such as TRBV6-2 and TRBV6-3, and were left out. Researchers had no immune exposure information except CMV serostatus available.

The genes are TRBV4-2 and TRBJ2-1; TRBD1 matches at 7 bases. The receptor's source is a woman in her thirties or forties in good health and CMV-seropositive. The source material was PBMCs. Here the CDR3 reads CASSQDARGFENEQFF. The CDR3 DNA sequence: TGTGCCAGCAGCCAAGATGCCAGGGGGTTCGAGAATGAGCAGTTCTTC.